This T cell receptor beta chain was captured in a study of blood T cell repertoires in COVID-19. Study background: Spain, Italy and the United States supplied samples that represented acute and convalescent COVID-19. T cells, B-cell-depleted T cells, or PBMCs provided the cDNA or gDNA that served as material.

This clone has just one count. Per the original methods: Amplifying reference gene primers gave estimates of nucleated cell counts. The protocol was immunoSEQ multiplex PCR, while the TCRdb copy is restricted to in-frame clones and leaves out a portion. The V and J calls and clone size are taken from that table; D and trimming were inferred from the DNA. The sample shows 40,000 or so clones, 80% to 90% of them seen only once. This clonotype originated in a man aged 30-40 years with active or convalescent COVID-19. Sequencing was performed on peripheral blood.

The CDR3 DNA reads as TGTGCCAGCAGCCCTAAAGGACAGGGAAATTCACCCCTCCACTTT. It translates to CASSPKGQGNSPLHF. V and J are TRBV11-2 and TRBJ1-6, with 8 positions matching TRBD1. Per the germline V gene, CDR1 is SGHAT and CDR2 is FQNNGV. Unmatched junction bases numbered 7, after V lost 5 bases and J lost 7 bases. This CDR3 contains 15 residues.